What follows is one T cell receptor (beta chain) and its context. Some clones are missing from TCRdb's copy, which holds only in-frame ones; the method was immunoSEQ multiplex PCR. The sample shows 240,000 or so clones, 86% of them seen only once. This sample stems from a study of blood T cell repertoires in COVID-19. The CDR3 extends over 17 amino acids. V gave up 4 bases and J gave up 2 bases; unmatched junction bases: 10. From germline, CDR1 is MDHEN and CDR2 SYDVKM. Input material: peripheral blood. The TCR sequence derives from a man aged 55-75 years with acute or convalescent COVID-19. The chain employs TRBV28 and TRBJ2-1; 8 bases map to TRBD2. The DNA for the CDR3 is TGTGCCAGCAGTTCAGTTAGGGCGGGAGGTACCTACAATGAGCAGTTCTTC. It codes for CASSSVRAGGTYNEQFF.